A selection of T cell receptor beta chains follows, all from one sample in a study of blood T cell repertoires in COVID-19. Libraries were prepared by immunoSEQ multiplex PCR; TCRdb keeps only in-frame clonotypes and omits some of them. The sample records fewer than 200,000 clones, 88% being singletons. The sequenced material came from PBMCs or T cells enriched from blood (not recorded which). These receptors all come from a woman between 18 and 29 years old who had recovered from COVID-19. Both conserved end residues are trimmed from each CDR3. The D gene is left open where the match is weak.

D gene,V gene,CDR3 protein
-,TRBV7-9,ASNPYRDNSPLH
-,TRBV2,ASSESARRGYGYT
-,TRBV6-5,AARTGTKRNSPLH
TRBD1,TRBV28,ASSLAQGGTEAF
-,TRBV12-3/TRBV12-4,ASSPGATGEQY
-,TRBV9,ASSVTTGYGYT
-,TRBV6-1,ASREDQVPGELF
TRBD1,TRBV10-3,AISVHGQGAMVEQY
TRBD2,TRBV7-3,ASSLGGRASYNEQF
-,TRBV3-1/TRBV3-2,ASSQAGTPLFGY